A selection of T cell receptor beta chains follows, all from one sample in a study of control samples from healthy donors and cancer patients. Here immunoSEQ multiplex PCR was the method, and the copy in TCRdb shows in-frame clones only, minus some. The table lists some 54,000 clones, 95% to 96% of them singletons, with around 1.9% in the top ten. Material: blood. These receptors all come from a woman between 25 and 40 years old in good health. Both conserved end residues are part of each CDR3. D genes are given only for firm matches. Clone size appears in some rows only: once, few, many, or a class for an expanded clone.

TRBV5-1	-	-	TRBJ2-3	CASSLDGTSTDTQYF	TGCGCCAGCAGCTTGGACGGGACTAGCACAGATACGCAGTATTTT
TRBV5-1	TRBD1	-	TRBJ1-4	CASSGQGAHGNEKLFF	TGCGCCAGCTCGGGACAGGGGGCCCATGGTAATGAAAAACTGTTTTTT
TRBV6-2/TRBV6-3	TRBD1	-	TRBJ1-1	CASSYSGTGRMNTEAFF	TGTGCCAGCAGTTACTCGGGGACAGGCCGAATGAACACTGAAGCTTTCTTT
TRBV27	-	-	TRBJ1-1	CASRTAANTEAFF	TGTGCCAGCCGGACGGCCGCGAACACTGAAGCTTTCTTT
TRBV24-1	-	-	TRBJ2-1	CATEGSSYNEQFF	TGTGCCACCGAAGGAAGCTCCTACAATGAGCAGTTCTTC
TRBV2	TRBD1	-	TRBJ1-2	CASRDVQGAVVYGYTF	TGTGCCAGCAGGGATGTACAGGGGGCAGTGGTCTATGGCTACACCTTC
TRBV5-4	TRBD1	-	TRBJ2-6	CASSLDQGATGANVLTF	TGTGCCAGCAGCTTAGATCAGGGGGCTACTGGGGCCAACGTCCTGACTTTC
TRBV3-1/TRBV3-2	-	-	TRBJ1-1	CASSQSGVGGTEAFF	TGTGCCAGCAGCCAGTCCGGGGTCGGCGGCACTGAAGCTTTCTTT
TRBV5-4	-	once	TRBJ2-3	CASSKRGDTQYF	TGTGCCAGCAGCAAACGCGGGGATACGCAGTATTTT
TRBV2	-	-	TRBJ1-1	CASSEMEGYTEAFF	TGTGCCAGCAGTGAGATGGAGGGATACACTGAAGCTTTCTTT
TRBV27	-	-	TRBJ1-3	CASSPKWGAVGNTIYF	TGTGCCAGCAGTCCCAAATGGGGGGCGGTAGGAAACACCATATATTTT
TRBV30	-	-	TRBJ2-6	CAWIRGGVSGANVLTF	TGTGCCTGGATTCGCGGAGGGGTTTCTGGGGCCAACGTCCTGACTTTC
TRBV20-1	-	-	TRBJ2-3	CSALPRTQYF	TGCAGTGCCCTCCCCCGTACGCAGTATTTT
TRBV11-3	TRBD1	-	TRBJ2-2	CASSSTGGGGGELFF	TGTGCCAGCAGCTCGACAGGGGGCGGCGGCGGGGAGCTGTTTTTT
TRBV24-1	TRBD1	-	TRBJ1-1	CATSDPSGTVEAFF	TGTGCCACCAGTGACCCCAGTGGGACAGTTGAAGCTTTCTTT